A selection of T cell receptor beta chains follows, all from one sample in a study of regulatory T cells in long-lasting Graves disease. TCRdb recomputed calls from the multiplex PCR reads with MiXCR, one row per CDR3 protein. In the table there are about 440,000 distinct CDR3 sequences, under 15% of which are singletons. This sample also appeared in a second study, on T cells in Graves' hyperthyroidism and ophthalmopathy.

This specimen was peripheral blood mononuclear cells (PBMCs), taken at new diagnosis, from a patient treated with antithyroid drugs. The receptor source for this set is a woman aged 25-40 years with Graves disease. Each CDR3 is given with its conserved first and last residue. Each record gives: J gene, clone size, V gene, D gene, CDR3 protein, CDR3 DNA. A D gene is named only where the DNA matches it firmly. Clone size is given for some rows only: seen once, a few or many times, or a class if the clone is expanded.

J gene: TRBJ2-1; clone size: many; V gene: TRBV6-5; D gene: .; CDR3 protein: CASSYGGRVDEQFF; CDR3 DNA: TGTGCCAGCAGTTACGGGGGCAGGGTTGATGAGCAGTTCTTC
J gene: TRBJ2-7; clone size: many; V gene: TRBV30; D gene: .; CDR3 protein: CAWGGVVDRIHF; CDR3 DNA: TGTGCCTGGGGGGGGGTGGTGGACAGGATACACTTC
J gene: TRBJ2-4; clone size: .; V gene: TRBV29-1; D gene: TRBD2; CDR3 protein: CSVDRGGDENIQYF; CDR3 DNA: TGCAGCGTTGATAGGGGAGGGGACGAGAACATTCAGTACTTC
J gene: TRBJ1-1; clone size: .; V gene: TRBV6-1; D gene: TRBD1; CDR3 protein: CASGDRGRLVGTEAFF; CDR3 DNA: TGTGCCAGCGGAGACAGGGGGCGTCTAGTGGGCACTGAAGCTTTCTTT
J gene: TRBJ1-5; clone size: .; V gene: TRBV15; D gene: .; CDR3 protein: CATSRAVWGNQPQHF; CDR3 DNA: TGTGCCACCAGCAGAGCGGTATGGGGCAATCAGCCCCAGCATTTT
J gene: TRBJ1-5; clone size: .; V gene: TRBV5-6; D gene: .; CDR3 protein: CASSPGQGDQPQHF; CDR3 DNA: TGTGCCAGCAGCCCCGGGCAGGGCGATCAGCCCCAGCATTTT
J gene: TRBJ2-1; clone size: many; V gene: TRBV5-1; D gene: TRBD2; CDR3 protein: CASSLAGSGTYNEQFF; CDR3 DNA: TGCGCCAGCAGCTTGGCCGGGAGCGGGACCTACAATGAGCAGTTCTTC
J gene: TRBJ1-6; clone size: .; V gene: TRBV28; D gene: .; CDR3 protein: CASTGRQVAPLHF; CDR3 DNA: TGTGCCAGCACTGGCAGACAGGTTGCACCCCTCCACTTT
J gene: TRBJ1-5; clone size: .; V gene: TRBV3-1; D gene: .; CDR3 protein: CASSQGSPGQPQHF; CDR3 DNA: TGTGCCAGCAGCCAAGGGTCGCCAGGGCAGCCCCAGCATTTT
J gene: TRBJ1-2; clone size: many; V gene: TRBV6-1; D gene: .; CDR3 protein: CASTLGRRGGYTF; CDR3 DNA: TGTGCCAGCACCCTGGGACGTCGTGGTGGCTACACCTTC
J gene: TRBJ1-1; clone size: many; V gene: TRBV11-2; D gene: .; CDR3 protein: CASSSGQLVAFF; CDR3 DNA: TGTGCCAGCAGCTCCGGACAGCTCGTAGCTTTCTTT
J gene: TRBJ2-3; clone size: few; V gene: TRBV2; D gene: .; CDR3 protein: CAMFLFFSTDTQYF; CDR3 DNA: TGTGCCATGTTCTTGTTCTTTAGCACAGATACGCAGTATTTT
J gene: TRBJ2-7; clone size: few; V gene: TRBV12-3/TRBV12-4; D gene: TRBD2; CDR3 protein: CASSKGTSGTYEQYF; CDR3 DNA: TGTGCCAGCAGTAAGGGGACTAGCGGGACCTACGAGCAGTACTTC
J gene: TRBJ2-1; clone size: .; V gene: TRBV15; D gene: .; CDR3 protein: CATKDEGGGTQLEFF; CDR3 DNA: TGTGCCACCAAGGACGAGGGGGGGGGGACCCAACTCGAGTTCTTC
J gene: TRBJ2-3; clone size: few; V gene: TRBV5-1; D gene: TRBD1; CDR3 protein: CASSRLGGQGSTDTQYF; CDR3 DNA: TGCGCCAGCAGCCGCCTGGGGGGACAGGGGAGCACAGATACGCAGTATTTT
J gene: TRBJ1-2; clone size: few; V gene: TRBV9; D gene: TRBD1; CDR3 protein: CASKGTGGHSGGGYTF; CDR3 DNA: TGTGCCAGCAAAGGGACAGGGGGGCACTCCGGGGGAGGCTACACCTTC
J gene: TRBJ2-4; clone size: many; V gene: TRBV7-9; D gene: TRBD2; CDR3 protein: CASSPTSGRAVIQYF; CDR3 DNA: TGTGCCAGCAGCCCGACTAGCGGGAGGGCCGTCATTCAGTACTTC
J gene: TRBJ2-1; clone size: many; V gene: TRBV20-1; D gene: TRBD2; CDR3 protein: CSARNTGEEGLAGVGEQFF; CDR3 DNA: TGCAGTGCTAGAAATACAGGGGAAGAGGGACTAGCGGGAGTAGGGGAGCAGTTCTTC
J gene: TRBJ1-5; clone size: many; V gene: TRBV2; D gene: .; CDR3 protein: CASSESEGQPQHF; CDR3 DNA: TGTGCCAGCAGCGAAAGTGAGGGACAGCCCCAGCATTTT
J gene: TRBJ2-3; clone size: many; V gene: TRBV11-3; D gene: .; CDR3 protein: CASSLGRGVSTDTQYF; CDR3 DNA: TGTGCCAGCAGCTTGGGAAGGGGGGTGAGCACAGATACGCAGTATTTT
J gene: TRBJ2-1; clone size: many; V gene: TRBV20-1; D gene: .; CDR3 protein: CSVNPGHQFF; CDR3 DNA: TGCAGTGTGAACCCGGGACATCAGTTCTTC
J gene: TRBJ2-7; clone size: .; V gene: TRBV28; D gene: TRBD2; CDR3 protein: CASSFDLGGVEQYF; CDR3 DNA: TGTGCCAGCAGTTTCGACCTGGGAGGGGTCGAGCAGTACTTC
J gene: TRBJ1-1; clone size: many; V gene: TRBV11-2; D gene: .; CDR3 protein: CASSSPRQGSTEAFF; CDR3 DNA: TGTGCCAGCAGCTCCCCTAGGCAGGGGAGCACTGAAGCTTTCTTT
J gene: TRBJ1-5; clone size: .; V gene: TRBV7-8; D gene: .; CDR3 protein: CASSLARLQVRQPQHF; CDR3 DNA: TGTGCCAGCAGCTTAGCGAGGTTACAGGTTAGGCAGCCCCAGCATTTT
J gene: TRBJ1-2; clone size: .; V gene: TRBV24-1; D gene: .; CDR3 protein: CATSDSTRGYTF; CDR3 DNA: TGTGCCACCAGTGATTCGACCCGTGGCTACACCTTC
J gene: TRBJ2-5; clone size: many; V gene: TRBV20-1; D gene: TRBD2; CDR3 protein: CSASSLAVEETQYF; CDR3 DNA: TGCAGTGCTAGTTCACTAGCGGTTGAAGAGACCCAGTACTTC
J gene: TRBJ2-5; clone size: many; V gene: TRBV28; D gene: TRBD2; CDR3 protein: CASSFPGQTSGNGETQYF; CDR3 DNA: TGTGCCAGCAGTTTCCCCGGACAGACTAGCGGGAACGGGGAGACCCAGTACTTC
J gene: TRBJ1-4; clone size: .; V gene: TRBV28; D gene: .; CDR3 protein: CASSLYGRTQTEKLFF; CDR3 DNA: TGTGCCAGCAGCCTATACGGACGGACCCAGACTGAAAAACTGTTTTTT
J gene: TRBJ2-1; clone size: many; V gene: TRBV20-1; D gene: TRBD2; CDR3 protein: CSASRQGASGRANNEQFF; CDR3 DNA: TGCAGTGCTAGCCGTCAGGGGGCCAGCGGGAGGGCCAATAATGAGCAGTTCTTC
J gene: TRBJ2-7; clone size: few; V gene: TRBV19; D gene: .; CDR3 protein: CASSIQGSYEQYF; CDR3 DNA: TGTGCCAGTAGTATACAGGGCTCCTACGAGCAGTACTTC
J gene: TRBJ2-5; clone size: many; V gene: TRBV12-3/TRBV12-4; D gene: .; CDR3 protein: CATMPRLGAGETQYF; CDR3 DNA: TGTGCCACCATGCCCCGTCTGGGGGCTGGGGAGACCCAGTACTTC
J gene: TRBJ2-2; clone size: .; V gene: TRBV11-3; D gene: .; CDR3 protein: CASSYLQANTGELFF; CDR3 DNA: TGTGCCAGCAGCTACCTACAGGCGAACACCGGGGAGCTGTTTTTT
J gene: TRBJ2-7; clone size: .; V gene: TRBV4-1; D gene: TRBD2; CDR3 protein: CASRQEPAGGLYEQYF; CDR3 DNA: TGCGCCAGCAGACAGGAGCCGGCGGGAGGTCTCTACGAGCAGTACTTC
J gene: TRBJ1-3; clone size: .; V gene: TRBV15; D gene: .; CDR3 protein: CATSRVEGNTIYF; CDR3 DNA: TGTGCCACCAGCAGAGTGGAGGGAAACACCATATATTTT
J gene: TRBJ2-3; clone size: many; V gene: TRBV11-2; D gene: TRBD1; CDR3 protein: CASRTPGQGFRDTQYF; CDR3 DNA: TGTGCCAGCAGGACACCGGGACAGGGTTTTAGAGATACGCAGTATTTT
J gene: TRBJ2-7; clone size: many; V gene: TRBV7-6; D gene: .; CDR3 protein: CASSPSYGHEQYF; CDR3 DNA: TGTGCCAGCAGCCCTTCGTATGGCCACGAGCAGTACTTC
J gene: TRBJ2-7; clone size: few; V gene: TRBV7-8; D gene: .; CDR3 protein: CASTDSDEQYF; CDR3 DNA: TGTGCCAGCACCGACAGTGACGAGCAGTACTTC
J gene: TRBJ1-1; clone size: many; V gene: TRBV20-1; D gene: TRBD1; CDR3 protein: CSAPDRGEAFF; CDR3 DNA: TGCAGTGCCCCCGACAGGGGTGAAGCTTTCTTT
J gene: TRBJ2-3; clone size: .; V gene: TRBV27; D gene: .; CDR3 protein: CASRRATDTQYF; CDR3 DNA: TGTGCCAGCAGGAGGGCAACAGATACGCAGTATTTT
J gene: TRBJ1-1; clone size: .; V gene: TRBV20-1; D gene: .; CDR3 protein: CSARPSMNTEAFF; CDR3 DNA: TGCAGTGCTAGACCGAGCATGAACACTGAAGCTTTCTTT
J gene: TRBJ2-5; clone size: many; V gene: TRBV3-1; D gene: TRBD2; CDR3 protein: CASSPGLAGIKETQYF; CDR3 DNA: TGTGCCAGCAGCCCAGGACTAGCGGGGATAAAAGAGACCCAGTACTTC
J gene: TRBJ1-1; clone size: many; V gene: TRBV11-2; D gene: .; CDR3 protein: CASSLQNGGLNTEAFF; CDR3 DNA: TGTGCCAGCAGCTTACAAAATGGCGGCCTAAACACTGAAGCTTTCTTT
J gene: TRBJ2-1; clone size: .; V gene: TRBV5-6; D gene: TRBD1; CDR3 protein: CASNPGQAYNEQFF; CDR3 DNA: TGTGCCAGCAACCCGGGACAGGCTTACAATGAGCAGTTCTTC
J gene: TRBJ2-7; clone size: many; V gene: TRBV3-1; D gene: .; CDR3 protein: CASSQATGTGFYEQYF; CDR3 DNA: TGTGCCAGCAGCCAAGCAACAGGGACCGGGTTCTACGAGCAGTACTTC
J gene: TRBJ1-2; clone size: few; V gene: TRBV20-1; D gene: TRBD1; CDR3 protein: CSAKPGGYYGYTF; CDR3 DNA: TGCAGTGCTAAGCCAGGGGGATACTATGGCTACACCTTC
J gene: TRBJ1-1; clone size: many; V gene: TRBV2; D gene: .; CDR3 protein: CASSEREGHYTEAFF; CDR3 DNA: TGTGCCAGCAGTGAGAGGGAAGGACATTACACTGAAGCTTTCTTT
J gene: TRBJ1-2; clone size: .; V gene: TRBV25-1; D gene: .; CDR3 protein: CASSEFGGSSMEGYTF; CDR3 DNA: TGTGCCAGCAGTGAATTCGGCGGCTCTTCCATGGAGGGCTACACCTTC
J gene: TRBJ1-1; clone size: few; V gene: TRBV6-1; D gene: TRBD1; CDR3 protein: CASRRTGEGTEAFF; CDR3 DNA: TGTGCCAGCAGGCGAACAGGGGAAGGCACTGAAGCTTTCTTT
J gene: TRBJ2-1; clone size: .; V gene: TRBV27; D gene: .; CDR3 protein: CASSTRGRNEQFF; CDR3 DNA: TGTGCCAGCAGTACCCGGGGGCGAAATGAGCAGTTCTTC
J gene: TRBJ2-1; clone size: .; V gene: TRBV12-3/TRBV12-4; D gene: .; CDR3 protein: CASSSPGDTGIGFNEQFF; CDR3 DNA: TGTGCCAGCAGTTCCCCCGGGGACACAGGGATCGGTTTCAATGAGCAGTTCTTC
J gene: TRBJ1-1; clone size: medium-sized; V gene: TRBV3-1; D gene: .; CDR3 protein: CASSPGTEAFF; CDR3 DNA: TGTGCCAGCAGCCCGGGGACTGAAGCTTTCTTT
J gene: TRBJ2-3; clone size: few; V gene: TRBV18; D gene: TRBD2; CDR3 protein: CASSPGLAGIDTQYF; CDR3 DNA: TGTGCCAGCTCACCGGGACTAGCGGGAATAGATACGCAGTATTTT